The 3 T cell receptor beta chains reported below all come from one sample, sequenced in a study of blood T cells in healthy people across ages. Primers used in a second PCR of about 6 to 11 cycles were a sample-barcoded 5' primer and a J-beta primer mix. TCRdb called the 5' RACE reads again in MiXCR, with one record for every CDR3 protein. The table records hundreds of thousands of distinct CDR3 sequences, about 43% of them present only once. The sequencing input was blood. The receptors shown here come from an older man in good health.

A note on this clonotype: With a much larger clone just one base away, this may be a read error. V gene TRBV20-1 combines with J gene TRBJ2-7, with 7 bases fitting TRBD1. The DNA end lines up better with TRBJ2-5; the J call may be wrong. The germline gives CDR1 DFQATT, CDR2 SNEGSKA (reference sequence). The CDR3 is 15 residues long. In DNA, the CDR3 is TGCAATGCAGGGTCCCGGGACAGCATCCGTGAGACCCAGTACTTC. Translating gives CNAGSRDSIRETQYF.

In this sample, this clonotype turned up many times. A much bigger clone sits one base away, suggesting this may be a read error. The CDR3: CASSLARVNNEQFF. In DNA form, the CDR3 reads TGTGCCAGCAGCTTAGCTCGTGTCAACAATGAGCAGTTCTTC. The chain uses TRBV7-2 and TRBJ2-1; D unclear. The length of the CDR3 is 14 residues. With 0 bases removed from V and 5 bases from J, the gap between germline ends came to 8 bases. Germline V lookup: CDR1 SGHTA, CDR2 FQGNSA.

In regard to this clonotype: With a much larger clone just one base away, this may be a read error. The chain carries TRBV29-1 and TRBJ2-1, with 13 nucleotides matching TRBD2. Near its end, the DNA agrees better with TRBJ2-7, so the J call may be wrong. Germline CDR1 reads SQVTM; CDR2 reads ANQGSEA. CDR3 length: 18 residues. CDR3 residues: CSVGGFGTSGTSYNEQYF. The DNA of the CDR3 is TGCAGCGTTGGGGGTTTTGGGACTAGCGGGACCTCCTACAATGAGCAGTACTTC.